This T cell receptor (beta chain) was found in a study of T cells after yellow fever vaccination. Study background: Preparation of the low-cell-number fractions used SMART-Seq v4 Ultra Low Input.

TCRdb ran MiXCR on the 5' RACE reads and lists one entry per CDR3 protein. The profile shows about 310,000 distinct CDR3 sequences, around 4% of them singletons. In germline, CDR1 is LGHNA, CDR2 YSLEER. This CDR3 has 16 residues. V shed 4 bases and J 7 bases; nucleotides not matched to a gene: 15. Study-level findings and limits: A limited proportion of clonotypes was detected within both the CD4 and CD8 compartments. Among primary-vaccination clones, most reappeared after the booster, at just under 98% for CD4 and 88% for CD8.

A remark on this clonotype: What it recognizes is unknown.

This receptor was identified in a man aged 18 to 29 who received the YFV17D yellow fever vaccine. The specimen comprised PBMCs, sampled on the day of the yellow fever booster vaccination. The genes are TRBV4-3 and TRBJ1-2, with 7 bases fitting TRBD1. The CDR3 here is CASSPVTGAQWSGYTF. The CDR3 DNA is TGCGCCAGCAGCCCAGTAACAGGGGCCCAATGGAGTGGCTACACCTTC.